These 29 T cell receptor beta chains were sequenced from one sample in a study of cytomegalovirus exposure and HLA in healthy donors. The PCR had 60 Vbeta and 13 Jbeta primers. The repertoire was sequenced with immunoSEQ multiplex PCR; TCRdb's copy has only in-frame clones and lacks some. The table has 100,000 to 150,000 clones, 80% seen once; the top ten hold over 2.5%. The sample comprised PBMCs. The receptors come from a male donor in good health and CMV-seronegative.

A few counts support this clone. The chain links TRBV11-3 to TRBJ2-7; 7 bases match TRBD1. Trimming cost V 5 bases and J 3 bases; bases outside gene matches: 4. The CDR3 totals 13 residues. In germline, CDR1 is SGHNT, CDR2 YENEEA. The CDR3 sequence: CASSQGTVYEQYF. CDR3 bases: TGTGCCAGCAGCCAGGGGACAGTCTACGAGCAGTACTTC. Full variable domain (outside the CDR3, taken from reference TRBV11-3 and TRBJ2-7): EAGVVQSPRYKIIEKKQPVAFWCNPISGHNTLYWYLQNLGQGPELLIRYENEEAVDDSQLPKDRFSAERLKGVDSTLKIQPAELGDSAVYLCASSQGTVYEQYFGPGTRLTVT.

The chain links TRBV7-9 to TRBJ1-1; tentatively, D is TRBD1 (6 bases). Trimming pared 5 bases from V and 4 bases from J, leaving 17 bases between. The CDR3 has 15 residues. The germline gives CDR1 SEHNR, CDR2 FQNEAQ (reference sequence). The CDR3 spells CASSPQTGRSTEAFF. Here the CDR3 DNA reads TGTGCCAGCAGCCCCCAGACAGGCCGTTCCACTGAAGCTTTCTTT.

The genes are TRBV6-6 and TRBJ2-7, with a weak D call TRBD2 (7 bases). CDR1 is MNHNY and CDR2 is SVGAGI in the germline V gene (reference sequence). V gave up 7 bases and J gave up 4 bases, with 14 bases separating them. The CDR3 spans 13 residues. CDR3 region: CASMWGGMYEQYF. The CDR3 nucleotides are TGTGCCAGCATGTGGGGGGGCATGTACGAGCAGTACTTC.

V is TRBV5-6 and J is TRBJ2-1, with D possibly matching TRBD1 (6 bases). Germline V gene data show CDR1 as SGHDT and CDR2 as YYEEEE. There are 13 residues in the CDR3. Trimming cost V 4 bases and J 9 bases, with 14 bases left between them. Written as DNA, the CDR3 is TGTGCCAGCAGCCCCGGGACAAGAGGTGAGCAGTTCTTC. This sequence encodes CASSPGTRGEQFF. The full variable domain, completed using reference TRBV5-6 and TRBJ2-1, is DAGVTQSPTHLIKTRGQQVTLRCSPKSGHDTVSWYQQALGQGPQFIFQYYEEEERQRGNFPDRFSGHQFPNYSSELNVNALLLGDSALYLCASSPGTRGEQFFGPGTRLTVL.

V is TRBV7-6 and J is TRBJ2-1, with D unclear. The CDR3 is 14 amino acids. V was clipped by 1 base and J by 9 bases, with 13 bases between them. CDR1 SGHVS and CDR2 FNYEAQ come from the germline V gene. For the CDR3, the DNA is TGTGCCAGCAGCTTAGAAGGTATAGACTCTGAGCAGTTCTTC. Its translation is CASSLEGIDSEQFF.

The chain links TRBV5-1 to TRBJ2-2, with a weak D call TRBD1 (6 bases). The germline CDR1 and CDR2 sequences are SGHRS and YFSETQ. The CDR3 extends over 16 amino acids. The V end was cut by 0 bases, the J end by 0 bases, with 9 bases between. The CDR3 here is CASSLARDTNTGELFF. The CDR3 coding sequence is TGCGCCAGCAGCTTGGCCCGGGACACGAACACCGGGGAGCTGTTTTTT. The entire variable domain, with the rest obtained from reference TRBV5-1 and TRBJ2-2, is as follows: KAGVTQTPRYLIKTRGQQVTLSCSPISGHRSVSWYQQTPGQGLQFLFEYFSETQRNKGNFPGRFSGRQFSNSRSEMNVSTLELGDSALYLCASSLARDTNTGELFFGEGSRLTVL.

The table lists this clone with a few counts. The same CDR3 also results from other DNA sequences found in this sample. The genes are TRBV7-9 and TRBJ1-5; possibly TRBD1 for D (5 bases). CDR1 and CDR2 from the germline V gene are SEHNR and FQNEAQ (reference sequence). V was trimmed by 5 bases and J by 6 bases, leaving 11 bases between them. The CDR3 is 13 amino acids. CDR3 nucleotides: TGTGCCAGCAGCGGCGGGGGGAGTCAGCCCCAGCATTTT. Translating it yields CASSGGGSQPQHF.

The rearrangement joins TRBV7-9 to TRBJ1-4; D might be TRBD1 (6 bases). CDR3 length equals 15 residues. Germline loops: CDR1 SEHNR, CDR2 FQNEAQ (reference sequence). Trimming left V 3 bases short and J 8 bases short, with 16 bases between. The CDR3 bases are TGTGCCAGCAGCTTTTATTTGACAGGCGACGAAAAACTGTTTTTT. Translating it yields CASSFYLTGDEKLFF.

Notes on this clone: One end of the junction fails to match germline, which may point to a read error. V is TRBV7-9 and J is TRBJ1-1; the D is unclear. Germline-derived CDR1 and CDR2 are SEHNR and FQNEAQ (reference sequence). The CDR3 is made up of 13 amino acids. Written as DNA, the CDR3 is TGTTCCAGCAGCGAACACACCGACACTGAAGCTTTCTTT. Its translation: CSSSEHTDTEAFF.

The genes are TRBV5-8 and TRBJ2-3, with 8 bases that match TRBD1. CDR1 and CDR2 from the germline V gene are SGHTS and YDEGEE. CDR3 length: 15 residues. Trimming at V came to 9 bases and at J to 3 bases, leaving 12 bases not matched to a gene. The CDR3 protein is CATTVGRGLTDTQYF. For the CDR3, the DNA is TGTGCCACCACGGTGGGCAGGGGGCTTACAGATACGCAGTATTTT. Drawing the rest from reference TRBV5-8 and TRBJ2-3, the complete variable domain is EAGVTQSPTHLIKTRGQQATLRCSPISGHTSVYWYQQALGLGLQFLLWYDEGEERNRGNFPPRFSGRQFPNYSSELNVNALELEDSALYLCATTVGRGLTDTQYFGPGTRLTVL.

The chain uses TRBV6-1 and TRBJ2-3; 16 bases are a match to TRBD2. This CDR3 is 15 amino acids long. Trimming took 10 bases from V and 4 from J; bases not matched to a gene: 5. The germline V gene encodes CDR1 MNHNS and CDR2 SASEGT. The DNA of the CDR3 is TGTGCCATCCCCGGGACTAGCGGGAGGGCAGATACGCAGTATTTT. Translation gives CAIPGTSGRADTQYF.

The CDR3 spells CASMGPSSHYEQYF. For the CDR3, the DNA is TGTGCCAGCATGGGCCCATCGTCCCACTACGAGCAGTACTTC. The chain recombines TRBV5-4 with TRBJ2-7; no definite D call. Germline-derived CDR1 and CDR2 are SGHNT and YYREEE (reference sequence). The V gene lost 6 bases and the J gene lost 3 bases, with 16 bases spanning the gap. The CDR3 length is 14 residues.

The chain carries TRBV30 and TRBJ2-3; 10 bases map to TRBD1. V lost 8 bases, J lost 1 base, and 6 bases stayed unmatched. Germline loops: CDR1 GTSNPN, CDR2 SVGIG (reference sequence). This CDR3 region has 14 residues. CDR3 nucleotide sequence: TGTGCCGGGGACAGGGGAGAGGGCACAGATACGCAGTATTTT. This sequence encodes CAGDRGEGTDTQYF.

V usage is TRBV28 and J usage is TRBJ1-5, with D possibly matching TRBD1 (6 bases). V was clipped by 6 bases and J by 7 bases, with 13 bases between them. CDR3 size: 13 residues. The V gene's germline CDR1 is MDHEN and CDR2 SYDVKM. CDR3 DNA: TGTGCCAGCAGGCCCGGGGGGCGACAGCCCCAGCATTTT. Translation: CASRPGGRQPQHF. Full variable domain (rest looked up from reference TRBV28 and TRBJ1-5): DVKVTQSSRYLVKRTGEKVFLECVQDMDHENMFWYRQDPGLGLRLIYFSYDVKMKEKGDIPEGYSVSREKKERFSLILESASTNQTSMYLCASRPGGRQPQHFGDGTRLSIL.

V is TRBV11-3 and J is TRBJ1-1; D call uncertain. Per germline, CDR1 SGHNT and CDR2 YENEEA. V dropped 5 bases and J dropped 4 bases, with 14 bases sitting between them. CDR3 size: 14 residues. The CDR3 sequence is CASSPGSVSTEAFF. The CDR3 DNA is TGTGCCAGCAGCCCCGGAAGCGTGAGCACTGAAGCTTTCTTT.

The gene calls are TRBV5-4 and TRBJ1-2, with D unclear. Germline CDR1 and CDR2: SGHNT and YYREEE (reference sequence). The germline V and J ends were trimmed by 4 bases and 4 bases, with 8 bases remaining between them. The CDR3 contains 12 residues. CDR3 protein: CASSPDSYGYTF. CDR3 nucleotide sequence: TGTGCCAGCAGCCCGGACTCCTATGGCTACACCTTC.

The chain employs TRBV2 and TRBJ2-7; 7 bases agree with TRBD1. The CDR3 extends over 13 amino acids. CDR1 SNHLY and CDR2 FYNNEI come from the germline V gene. V lost 4 bases and J lost 7; bases outside the gene matches: 7. The CDR3 loop is CASSGQGDGEQYF. The DNA of the CDR3 is TGTGCCAGCAGTGGCCAGGGGGATGGGGAGCAGTACTTC.

In regard to this clone: A read error may produce the germline difference seen at one junction end. The chain uses TRBV5-6 and TRBJ1-2; no definite D call. In germline, CDR1 is SGHDT, CDR2 YYEEEE. This CDR3 has 13 amino acids. Here the CDR3 reads CASSLEGSYGYAF. DNA for the CDR3: TGTGCCAGCAGCTTAGAGGGATCCTATGGCTACGCCTTC.

The genes are TRBV7-6 and TRBJ2-1, with 9 bases lining up with TRBD2. From germline, CDR1 is SGHVS and CDR2 FNYEAQ. Trimming cost V 2 bases and J 5 bases; bases outside gene matches: 4. CDR3 length: 15 amino acids. The CDR3, as DNA: TGTGCCAGCAGCTTATGGACTAGCGTACACAATGAGCAGTTCTTC. Its protein product is CASSLWTSVHNEQFF.

The chain uses TRBV4-1 and TRBJ2-7; D remains unclear. Trimming took off 4 bases at V and 2 bases at J, with 12 bases between the two ends. The CDR3 covers 14 residues. Germline CDR1 is MGHRA and CDR2 is YSYEKL. Here the CDR3 DNA reads TGCGCCAGCAGCCCTCGCGGAGCAGCCTACGAGCAGTACTTC. Protein sequence: CASSPRGAAYEQYF.

Worth noting for this clone: An end of the junction differs from the germline gene, which may be a read error. The chain joins TRBV5-1 to TRBJ2-6, with TRBD2 identical over 10 bases. This CDR3 has 19 amino acids. Germline CDR1 reads SGHRS; CDR2 reads YFSETQ. CDR3 DNA: TGCGCCAGCAGCTCCCTGACTAGCGGGCTCGCCTCTGGGGCCAACGGCCTGACTTTC. Residues: CASSSLTSGLASGANGLTF. Variable domain in full (rest from reference TRBV5-1 and TRBJ2-6): KAGVTQTPRYLIKTRGQQVTLSCSPISGHRSVSWYQQTPGQGLQFLFEYFSETQRNKGNFPGRFSGRQFSNSRSEMNVSTLELGDSALYLCASSSLTSGLASGANGLTFGAGSRLTVL.

The chain recombines TRBV20-1 with TRBJ2-2; the D is unclear. Trimming stripped 3 bases from V and 6 bases from J, with 5 bases between. The CDR3 has 11 residues. Germline assignment: CDR1 DFQATT and CDR2 SNEGSKA (reference sequence). The CDR3 reads CSASSPGELFF. CDR3 nucleotides: TGCAGTGCTAGTTCTCCCGGGGAGCTGTTTTTT.

V and J are TRBV19 and TRBJ2-6, with D possibly matching TRBD1 (5 bases). The CDR3 sequence is 16 residues long. Trimming took off 9 bases at V and 4 bases at J, with 19 bases between the two ends. CDR1 LNHDA and CDR2 SQIVND come from the germline V gene (reference sequence). The CDR3 DNA is TGTGCCAGCCGGCCAGGGTTAGTTTCCGGGGCCAACGTCCTGACTTTC. This sequence encodes CASRPGLVSGANVLTF. The full variable domain, its missing parts supplied by reference TRBV19 and TRBJ2-6, is DGGITQSPKYLFRKEGQNVTLSCEQNLNHDAMYWYRQDPGQGLRLIYYSQIVNDFQKGDIAEGYSVSREKKESFPLTVTSAQKNPTAFYLCASRPGLVSGANVLTFGAGSRLTVL.

The CDR3 loop is CASRGRGWDTEAFF. The CDR3 DNA reads TGTGCCAGTAGGGGGAGGGGATGGGACACTGAAGCTTTCTTT. This chain connects TRBV19 to TRBJ1-1, with D perhaps matching TRBD1 (5 bases). The V end was cut by 6 bases, the J end by 3 bases, with 14 bases between. Germline CDR1 is LNHDA and CDR2 is SQIVND (reference sequence). The length of the CDR3 is 14 residues.

To note about this clone: The junction shows a germline mismatch at one end, possibly a read error. V and J are TRBV14 and TRBJ2-6, with a possible D match to TRBD1 (5 bases). Germline V gene lookup returns CDR1 SGHDN and CDR2 FVKESK. The CDR3 is made up of 17 amino acids. This chain's CDR3 is CASSQLSAPSGANGLTF. Here the CDR3 DNA reads TGTGCCAGCAGCCAATTAAGTGCACCTTCTGGGGCCAACGGCCTGACTTTC.

The chain has TRBV19 and TRBJ2-7; maybe TRBD1 (7 bases). Germline CDR1 reads LNHDA; CDR2 reads SQIVND (reference sequence). There are 15 residues in the CDR3. V shed 5 bases and J shed 1 base, with 15 bases lying between them. CDR3 region: CASSDRPGGSYEQYF. CDR3 sequence (DNA): TGTGCCAGTAGTGATAGGCCAGGGGGGTCCTACGAGCAGTACTTC.

V usage is TRBV5-5 and J usage is TRBJ2-5; D not resolved. CDR1 SGHKS and CDR2 YYEKEE come from the germline V gene (reference sequence). V was shortened by 0 bases and J by 1 base, with 7 bases between the two germline ends. There are 14 residues in the CDR3. The CDR3 protein is CASSLAAGQETQYF. The CDR3 DNA is TGTGCCAGCAGCTTGGCGGCAGGCCAAGAGACCCAGTACTTC.

J is TRBJ2-6 and V is TRBV2; D is unresolved. The germline V and J ends were trimmed by 6 bases and 2 bases, with 8 bases remaining between them. The CDR3 totals 14 residues. Germline CDR1 and CDR2: SNHLY and FYNNEI. CDR3: CASSASAGANVLTF. The DNA of the CDR3 is TGTGCCAGCAGCGCCTCGGCTGGGGCCAACGTCCTGACTTTC. Supplemented by reference TRBV2 and TRBJ2-6, the full variable domain reads EPEVTQTPSHQVTQMGQEVILRCVPISNHLYFYWYRQILGQKVEFLVSFYNNEISEKSEIFDDQFSVERPDGSNFTLKIRSTKLEDSAMYFCASSASAGANVLTFGAGSRLTVL.

The CDR3 DNA reads TGTGCCAGCAGTCCCCGACAGTGGCAGTACTTC. Its protein is CASSPRQWQYF. This chain joins TRBV28 and TRBJ2-7; maybe TRBD1 (5 bases). CDR1 is MDHEN and CDR2 is SYDVKM in the germline V gene. With 5 bases removed from V and 9 bases from J, the gap between germline ends came to 11 bases. The CDR3 spans 11 residues. Looking up the rest from reference TRBV28 and TRBJ2-7 gives the full variable domain: DVKVTQSSRYLVKRTGEKVFLECVQDMDHENMFWYRQDPGLGLRLIYFSYDVKMKEKGDIPEGYSVSREKKERFSLILESASTNQTSMYLCASSPRQWQYFGPGTRLTVT.